What follows are 19 T cell receptor beta chains derived from one specimen sequenced in a study of blood T cell repertoires in COVID-19. Some clones are missing from TCRdb's copy, which holds only in-frame ones; the method was immunoSEQ multiplex PCR. The sample lists under 80,000 clones; more than 75% were seen once. Sequenced: peripheral blood. These receptors all stem from a human donor in a cohort sampled during active COVID-19.

J is TRBJ2-2 and V is TRBV2, with TRBD1 identical over 7 bases. The CDR3 loop spans 16 amino acids. With 6 bases clipped from V and 1 base from J, the junction kept 8 bases outside the gene matches. Germline V gives CDR1 SNHLY, CDR2 FYNNEI. The CDR3 spells CASRRQGSGNTGELFF. In nucleotides, the CDR3 is TGTGCCAGCAGGAGACAGGGCTCGGGGAACACCGGGGAGCTGTTTTTT.

The rearrangement links TRBV7-2 to TRBJ2-3; 8 nucleotides agree with TRBD2. Germline-derived CDR1 and CDR2 are SGHTA and FQGNSA. Trimming at V came to 4 bases and at J to 1 base, leaving 7 bases not matched to a gene. This CDR3 region has 16 residues. The CDR3 coding sequence is TGTGCCAGCAGCTCGTTGGGGCGGGGGGGCACAGATACGCAGTATTTT. Its translation: CASSSLGRGGTDTQYF.

The chain recombines TRBV24-1 with TRBJ1-2; D not resolved. Deletions cut 3 bases from V and 3 bases from J, with 7 bases between. The CDR3 length is 13 residues. Germline V gene sequence: CDR1 KGHDR, CDR2 SFDVKD. CDR3 bases: TGTGCCACCAGTGATGGTGCGGACTATGGCTACACCTTC. This translates into CATSDGADYGYTF.

The chain has TRBV9 and TRBJ1-1; perhaps TRBD1 as D (5 bases). Trimming took 5 bases from V and 2 from J, leaving 10 bases between them. This CDR3 has 13 residues. Germline CDR1 and CDR2: SGDLS and YYNGEE. This chain's CDR3 is CASSEQVNTEAFF. The CDR3 region has the DNA TGTGCCAGCAGTGAACAGGTTAACACTGAAGCTTTCTTT.

The DNA of the CDR3 is TGTGCCAGCAGCTGGGACAGGAGGCCTAACTATGGCTACACCTTC. Residues: CASSWDRRPNYGYTF. This chain links TRBV6-5 with TRBJ1-2; 8 bases agree with TRBD1. The ends lost 6 bases at V and 0 bases at J; junction bases unmatched: 6. The CDR3 is made up of 15 amino acids. The V gene's germline CDR1 is MNHEY and CDR2 SVGAGI.

The V gene is TRBV20-1, the J gene TRBJ2-1, with TRBD2 identical over 10 bases. Germline assignment: CDR1 DFQATT and CDR2 SNEGSKA (reference sequence). The CDR3 is 14 amino acids. V gave up 3 bases and J gave up 4 bases; unmatched junction bases: 3. The CDR3 loop is CSASHSGRYNEQFF. The CDR3 DNA reads TGCAGTGCTAGTCATAGCGGGAGGTACAATGAGCAGTTCTTC.

The rearrangement joins TRBV24-1 to TRBJ2-1; D perhaps matches TRBD2 (7 bases). This CDR3 spans 13 amino acids. V shed 7 bases and J shed 6 bases, with 12 bases lying between them. The germline CDR1 and CDR2 sequences are KGHDR and SFDVKD. The CDR3 nucleotides read TGTGCCACCAGACAGGGAGGGCGCAATGAGCAGTTCTTC. This gives the protein CATRQGGRNEQFF.

A word on this clone: The same CDR3 is also encoded by other DNA sequences in this sample. The chain combines TRBV5-1 with TRBJ1-1, with D unclear. The CDR3 is 11 residues long. Germline V gives CDR1 SGHRS, CDR2 YFSETQ. V lost 3 bases to trimming and J lost 5 bases, with 5 bases between them. Here the CDR3 DNA reads TGCGCCAGCAGCTCCAATACTGAAGCTTTCTTT. This encodes CASSSNTEAFF.

V usage is TRBV4-2 and J usage is TRBJ2-3; 10 nucleotides agree with TRBD2. CDR3 size: 18 residues. Germline values: CDR1 LGHNA, CDR2 YNFKEQ. The V gene end was trimmed by 0 bases and the J gene end by 3 bases; junction bases not matched to a gene: 9. CDR3 sequence reads: CASSQDLSSGRVTDTQYF. In nucleotides, the CDR3 is TGTGCCAGCAGCCAAGATCTTAGCAGCGGGAGGGTAACAGATACGCAGTATTTT.

The gene calls are TRBV12-3 or TRBV12-4 and TRBJ2-1, with a weak D call TRBD1 (6 bases). The ends were cut back, 5 bases at V and 10 bases at J, with 15 bases in the middle. The length of the CDR3 is 13 residues. The CDR3 DNA is TGTGCCAGCAGTACACGGGACACCGGGGAGCAGTTCTTC. Translated, it gives CASSTRDTGEQFF.

The chain joins TRBV2 to TRBJ2-1, with 8 bases aligning to TRBD2. CDR1 is SNHLY, CDR2 FYNNEI, per germline. The CDR3 totals 13 residues. J was trimmed by 8 bases and V by 7 bases; bases with no gene match: 7. In DNA form, the CDR3 reads TGTGCCAGCAAGGAGCGGGAGAGGGATGAGCAGTTCTTC. Translated: CASKERERDEQFF.

The genes are TRBV19 and TRBJ2-1; unclear D gene. The CDR3 extends over 11 amino acids. The V end lost 5 bases, the J end lost 10 bases, and 9 bases lay between the germline ends. CDR1 is LNHDA and CDR2 is SQIVND in the germline V gene (reference sequence). CDR3 bases: TGTGCCAGTAGTTTCGACTTGGAGCAGTTCTTC. This gives the protein CASSFDLEQFF.

CDR3 in DNA: TGTGCCAGCAGTGCGGAACGGGACACTGAAGCTTTCTTT. Amino acid sequence: CASSAERDTEAFF. The chain joins TRBV2 to TRBJ1-1; D not resolved. CDR1 and CDR2 (germline): SNHLY, FYNNEI. The CDR3 runs to 13 residues. V gave up 4 bases and J gave up 3 bases, with 9 bases separating them.

The V call is TRBV24-1, the J call TRBJ2-2; D may be TRBD1 (6 bases). V dropped 3 bases and J dropped 9 bases, with 10 bases sitting between them. CDR1 is KGHDR and CDR2 is SFDVKD in the germline V gene. The CDR3 is made up of 13 amino acids. CDR3 in DNA: TGTGCCACCAGTGATCTGACAGGTCGGGAGCTGTTTTTT. This translates into CATSDLTGRELFF.

This clone appeared a single time. This chain joins TRBV11-2 and TRBJ2-1; the D gene is possibly TRBD2 (6 bases). The CDR3 totals 14 residues. The V gene lost 0 bases and the J gene lost 7 bases, with 10 bases spanning the gap. Germline V gene lookup returns CDR1 SGHAT and CDR2 FQNNGV. The CDR3 DNA follows: TGTGCCAGCAGCTTAGAGGGACTCCGGAATGAGCAGTTCTTC. This gives the protein CASSLEGLRNEQFF.

The chain links TRBV25-1 to TRBJ2-3; 11 bases map to TRBD1. There are 16 residues in the CDR3. After removal of 4 bases from V and 3 bases from J, the junction contained 6 bases not matched to a gene. Germline V gene lookup returns CDR1 MGHDK and CDR2 SYGVNS. CDR3: CASSATDRGRTDTQYF. As DNA, the CDR3 is TGTGCCAGCAGTGCCACGGACAGGGGGCGAACAGATACGCAGTATTTT.

The J gene is TRBJ1-2, the V gene TRBV27; D possibly corresponds to TRBD1 (5 bases). CDR1 MNHEY and CDR2 SMNVEV come from the germline V gene (reference sequence). V was shortened by 6 bases and J by 7 bases, with 9 bases between the two germline ends. CDR3 length equals 11 residues. The CDR3 here is CASRAGFGYTF. The CDR3 DNA follows: TGTGCCAGCAGGGCAGGGTTTGGCTACACCTTC.

This clone was detected only once. V usage is TRBV15 and J usage is TRBJ2-1, with a tentative D call TRBD2 (6 bases). Germline assignment: CDR1 LNHNV and CDR2 YYDKDF (reference sequence). The CDR3 is 17 amino acids. V was shortened by 0 bases and J by 4 bases, with 16 bases between the two germline ends. CDR3 amino acids: CATSRDISKTSYNEQFF. The CDR3 DNA reads as TGTGCCACCAGCAGAGATATAAGTAAGACTAGTTACAATGAGCAGTTCTTC.

Written as DNA, the CDR3 is TGTGCCAGCAGTTACGGGGGGACTCGCTATGGCTACACCTTC. Protein product: CASSYGGTRYGYTF. The gene calls are TRBV6-5 and TRBJ1-2; D is perhaps TRBD1 (5 bases). The CDR3 loop spans 14 amino acids. The V and J ends lost 2 bases and 4 bases respectively, with 11 bases between them. Germline CDR1 reads MNHEY; CDR2 reads SVGAGI.